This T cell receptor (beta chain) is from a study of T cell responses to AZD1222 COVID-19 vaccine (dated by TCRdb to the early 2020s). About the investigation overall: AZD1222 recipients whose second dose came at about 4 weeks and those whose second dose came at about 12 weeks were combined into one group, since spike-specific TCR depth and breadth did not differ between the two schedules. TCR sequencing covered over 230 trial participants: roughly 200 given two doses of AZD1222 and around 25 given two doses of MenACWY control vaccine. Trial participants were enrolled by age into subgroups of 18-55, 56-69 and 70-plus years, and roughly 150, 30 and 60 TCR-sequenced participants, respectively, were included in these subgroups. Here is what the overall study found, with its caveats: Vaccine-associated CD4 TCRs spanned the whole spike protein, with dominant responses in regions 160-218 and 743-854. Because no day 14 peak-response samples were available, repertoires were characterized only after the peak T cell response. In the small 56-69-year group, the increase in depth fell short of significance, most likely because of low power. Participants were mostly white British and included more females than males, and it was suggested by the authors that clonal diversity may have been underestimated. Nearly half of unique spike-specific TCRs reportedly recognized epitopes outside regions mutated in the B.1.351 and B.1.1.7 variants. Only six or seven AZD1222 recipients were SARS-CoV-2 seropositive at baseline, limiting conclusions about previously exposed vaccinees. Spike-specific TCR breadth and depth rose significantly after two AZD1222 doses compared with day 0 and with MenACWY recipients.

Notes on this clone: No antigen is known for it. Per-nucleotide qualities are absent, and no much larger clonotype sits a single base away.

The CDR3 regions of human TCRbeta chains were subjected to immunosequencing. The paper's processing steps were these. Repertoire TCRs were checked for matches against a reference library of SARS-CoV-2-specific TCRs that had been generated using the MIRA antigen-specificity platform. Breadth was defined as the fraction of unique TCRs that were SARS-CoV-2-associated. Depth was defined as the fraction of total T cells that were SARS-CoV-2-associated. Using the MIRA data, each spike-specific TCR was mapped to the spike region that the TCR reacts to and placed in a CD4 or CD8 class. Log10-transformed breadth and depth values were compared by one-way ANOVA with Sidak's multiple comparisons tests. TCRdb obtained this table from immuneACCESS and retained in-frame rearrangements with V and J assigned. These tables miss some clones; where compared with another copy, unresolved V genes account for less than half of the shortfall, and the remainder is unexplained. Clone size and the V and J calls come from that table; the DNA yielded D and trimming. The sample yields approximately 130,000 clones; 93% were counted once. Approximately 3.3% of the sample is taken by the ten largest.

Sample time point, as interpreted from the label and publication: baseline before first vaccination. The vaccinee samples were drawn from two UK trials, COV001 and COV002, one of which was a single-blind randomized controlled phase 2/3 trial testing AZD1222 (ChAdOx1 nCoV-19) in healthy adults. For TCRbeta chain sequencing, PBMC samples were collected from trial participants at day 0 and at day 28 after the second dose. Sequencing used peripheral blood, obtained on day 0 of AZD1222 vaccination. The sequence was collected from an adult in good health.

The CDR3 protein: CASRTGIGTEAFF. In nucleotide form, the sequence is TGTGCCAGCAGGACAGGGATAGGCACTGAAGCTTTCTTT. This receptor chain uses TRBV6-5 and TRBJ1-1; a stretch of 7 junction bases matches TRBD1. CDR1 is given as MNHEY and CDR2 as SVGAGI, both from the germline V gene. The germline V end is reduced by 6 bases and the J end by 4 bases; junction bases left unmatched: 5. The CDR3 covers 13 residues, taking in both the cysteine and the phenylalanine. The CDR3 DNA has 39 bases and is translated from base 1.